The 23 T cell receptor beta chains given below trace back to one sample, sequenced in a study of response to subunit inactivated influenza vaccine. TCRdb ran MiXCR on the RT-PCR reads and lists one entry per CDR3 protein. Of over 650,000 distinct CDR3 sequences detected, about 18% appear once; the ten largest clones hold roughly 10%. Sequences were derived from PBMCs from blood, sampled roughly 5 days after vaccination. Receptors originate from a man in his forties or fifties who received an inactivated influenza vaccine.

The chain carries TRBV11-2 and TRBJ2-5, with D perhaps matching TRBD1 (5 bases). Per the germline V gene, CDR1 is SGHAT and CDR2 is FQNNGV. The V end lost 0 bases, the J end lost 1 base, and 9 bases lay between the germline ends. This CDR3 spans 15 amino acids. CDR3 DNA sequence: TGTGCCAGCAGCTTAGAGGGGCAGCTCCAAGAGACCCAGTACTTC. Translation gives CASSLEGQLQETQYF.

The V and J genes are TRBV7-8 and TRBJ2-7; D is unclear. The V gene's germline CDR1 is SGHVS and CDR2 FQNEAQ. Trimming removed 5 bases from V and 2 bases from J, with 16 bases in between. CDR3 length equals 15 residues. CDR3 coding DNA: TGTGCCAGCAGCCACGGATTCGACCCTACCTACGAGCAGTACTTC. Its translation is CASSHGFDPTYEQYF.

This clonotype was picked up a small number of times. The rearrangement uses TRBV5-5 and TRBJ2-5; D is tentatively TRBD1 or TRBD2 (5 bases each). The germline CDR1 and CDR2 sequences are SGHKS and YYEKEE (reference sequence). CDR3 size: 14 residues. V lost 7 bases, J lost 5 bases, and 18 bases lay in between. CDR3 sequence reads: CASREGLPRETQYF. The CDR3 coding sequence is TGTGCCAGCCGTGAGGGGTTACCTCGGGAGACCCAGTACTTC.

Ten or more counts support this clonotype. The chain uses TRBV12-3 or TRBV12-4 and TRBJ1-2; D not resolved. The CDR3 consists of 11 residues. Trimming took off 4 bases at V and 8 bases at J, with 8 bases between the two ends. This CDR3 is CASSSTLGYTF. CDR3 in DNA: TGTGCCAGCAGTTCGACTTTAGGCTACACCTTC.

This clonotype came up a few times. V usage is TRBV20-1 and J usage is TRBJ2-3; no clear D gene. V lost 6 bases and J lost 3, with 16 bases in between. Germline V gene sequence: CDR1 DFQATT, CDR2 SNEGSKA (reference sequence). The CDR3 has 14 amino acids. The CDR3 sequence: CSARSRAKTDTQYF. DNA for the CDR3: TGCAGTGCGCGGAGCCGCGCGAAGACAGATACGCAGTATTTT.

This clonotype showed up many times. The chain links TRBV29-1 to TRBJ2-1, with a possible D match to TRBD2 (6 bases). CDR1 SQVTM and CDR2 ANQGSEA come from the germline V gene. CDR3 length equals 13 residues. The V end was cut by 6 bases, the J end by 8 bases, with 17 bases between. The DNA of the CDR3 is TGCAGCGTGACCCGGGACTCCCCCTATGAGCAGTTCTTC. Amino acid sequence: CSVTRDSPYEQFF.

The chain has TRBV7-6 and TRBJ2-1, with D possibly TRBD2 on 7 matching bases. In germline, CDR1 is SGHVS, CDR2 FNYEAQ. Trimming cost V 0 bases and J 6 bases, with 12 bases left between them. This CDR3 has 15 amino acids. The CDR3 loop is CASSLARGGLNEQFF. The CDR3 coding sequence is TGTGCCAGCAGCTTAGCAAGGGGGGGCCTCAATGAGCAGTTCTTC.

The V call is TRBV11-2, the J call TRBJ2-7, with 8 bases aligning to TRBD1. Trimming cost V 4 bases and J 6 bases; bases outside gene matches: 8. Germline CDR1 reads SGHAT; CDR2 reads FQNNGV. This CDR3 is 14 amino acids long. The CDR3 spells CASSWGQARTEQYF. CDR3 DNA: TGTGCCAGCAGCTGGGGACAGGCGAGGACCGAGCAGTACTTC.

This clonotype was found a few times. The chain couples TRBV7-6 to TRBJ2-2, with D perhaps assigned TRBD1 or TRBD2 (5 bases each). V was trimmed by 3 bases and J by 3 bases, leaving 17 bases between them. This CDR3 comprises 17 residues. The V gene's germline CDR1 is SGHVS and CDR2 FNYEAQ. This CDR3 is CASSFEAGRVDTGELFF. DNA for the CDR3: TGTGCCAGCAGCTTTGAGGCAGGGCGGGTCGACACCGGGGAGCTGTTTTTT.

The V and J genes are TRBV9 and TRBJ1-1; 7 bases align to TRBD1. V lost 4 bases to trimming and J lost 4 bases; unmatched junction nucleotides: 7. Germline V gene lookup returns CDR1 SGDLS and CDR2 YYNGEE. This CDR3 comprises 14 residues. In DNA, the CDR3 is TGTGCCAGCAGCCTCGGACAGGTTGGCACTGAAGCTTTCTTT. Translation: CASSLGQVGTEAFF.

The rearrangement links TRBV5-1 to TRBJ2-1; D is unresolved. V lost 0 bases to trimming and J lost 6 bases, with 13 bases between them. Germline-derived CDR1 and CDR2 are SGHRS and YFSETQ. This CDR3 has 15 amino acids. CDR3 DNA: TGCGCCAGCAGCTTGGGTATGACACCGGGCAATGAGCAGTTCTTC. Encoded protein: CASSLGMTPGNEQFF.

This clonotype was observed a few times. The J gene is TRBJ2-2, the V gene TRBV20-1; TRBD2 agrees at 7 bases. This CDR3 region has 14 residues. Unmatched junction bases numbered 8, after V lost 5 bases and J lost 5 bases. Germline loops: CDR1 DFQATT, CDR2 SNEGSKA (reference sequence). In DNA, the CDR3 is TGCAGTGCTGCGGGCGGGAGTGGTACCGGGGAGCTGTTTTTT. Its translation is CSAAGGSGTGELFF.

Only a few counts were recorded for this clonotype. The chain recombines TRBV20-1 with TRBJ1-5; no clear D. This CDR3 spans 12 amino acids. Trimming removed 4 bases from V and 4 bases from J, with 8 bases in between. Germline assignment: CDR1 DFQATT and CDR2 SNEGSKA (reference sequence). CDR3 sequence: CSANTVNQPQHF. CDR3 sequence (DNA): TGCAGTGCTAATACAGTGAATCAGCCCCAGCATTTT.

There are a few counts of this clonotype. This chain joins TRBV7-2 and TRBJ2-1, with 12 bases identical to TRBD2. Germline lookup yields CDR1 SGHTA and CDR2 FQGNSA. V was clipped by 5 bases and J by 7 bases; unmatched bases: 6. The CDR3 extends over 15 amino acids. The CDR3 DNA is TGTGCCAGCAGCCCTAGCGGGAGGGCCGGTAATGAGCAGTTCTTC. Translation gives CASSPSGRAGNEQFF. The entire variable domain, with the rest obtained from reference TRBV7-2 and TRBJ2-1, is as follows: GAGVSQSPSNKVTEKGKDVELRCDPISGHTALYWYRQSLGQGLEFLIYFQGNSAPDKSGLPSDRFSAERTGGSVSTLTIQRTQQEDSAVYLCASSPSGRAGNEQFFGPGTRLTVL.

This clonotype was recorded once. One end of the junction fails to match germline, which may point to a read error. The CDR3 loop is CASSLADRTYELYF. The CDR3 DNA reads as TGCGCCAGCAGCTTGGCGGACAGGACCTACGAGCTGTACTTC. J is TRBJ2-7 and V is TRBV5-1; 7 bases map to TRBD1. Germline CDR1 reads SGHRS; CDR2 reads YFSETQ. The CDR3 contains 14 residues.

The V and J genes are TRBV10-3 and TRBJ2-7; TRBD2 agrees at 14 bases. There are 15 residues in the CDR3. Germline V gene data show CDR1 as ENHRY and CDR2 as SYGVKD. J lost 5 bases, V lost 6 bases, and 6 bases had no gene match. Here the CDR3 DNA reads TGTGCCATCAGGGCGGGACTAGCGGGAGTCCACGAGCAGTACTTC. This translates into CAIRAGLAGVHEQYF.

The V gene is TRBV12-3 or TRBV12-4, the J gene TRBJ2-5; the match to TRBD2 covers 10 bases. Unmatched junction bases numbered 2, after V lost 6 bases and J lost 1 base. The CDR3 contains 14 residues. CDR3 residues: CASRIAGGQETQYF. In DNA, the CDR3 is TGTGCCAGCAGAATAGCGGGAGGCCAAGAGACCCAGTACTTC.

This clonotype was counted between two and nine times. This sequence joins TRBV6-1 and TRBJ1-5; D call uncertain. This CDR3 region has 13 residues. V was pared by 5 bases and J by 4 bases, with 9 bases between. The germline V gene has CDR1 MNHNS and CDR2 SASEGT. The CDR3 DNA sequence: TGTGCCAGCAGTCGGTCAAGAAATCAGCCCCAGCATTTT. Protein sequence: CASSRSRNQPQHF.

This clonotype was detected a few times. The CDR3 nucleotides read TGTGCCAGCAGCCAAGATACCGCAGGGGTCTATGGCTACACCTTC. Its translation: CASSQDTAGVYGYTF. The chain combines TRBV3-1 with TRBJ1-2; tentatively, D is TRBD1 (6 bases). The CDR3 has 15 residues. Germline V gene lookup returns CDR1 LGHDT and CDR2 YNNKEL (reference sequence). V gave up 0 bases and J gave up 4 bases, with 12 bases separating them.

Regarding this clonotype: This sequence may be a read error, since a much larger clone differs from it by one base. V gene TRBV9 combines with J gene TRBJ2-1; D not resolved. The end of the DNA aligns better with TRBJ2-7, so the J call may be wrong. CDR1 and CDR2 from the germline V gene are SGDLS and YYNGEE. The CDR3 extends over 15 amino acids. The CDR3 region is CASSVAGEPSGEQYF. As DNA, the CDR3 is TGTGCCAGCAGCGTAGCTGGGGAACCCTCTGGGGAGCAGTACTTC.

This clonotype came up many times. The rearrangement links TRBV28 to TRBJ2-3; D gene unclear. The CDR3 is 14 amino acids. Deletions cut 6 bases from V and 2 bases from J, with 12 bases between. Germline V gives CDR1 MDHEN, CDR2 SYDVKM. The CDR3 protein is CASRGYPSTDTQYF. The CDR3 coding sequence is TGTGCCAGCAGAGGGTACCCGTCCACAGATACGCAGTATTTT.

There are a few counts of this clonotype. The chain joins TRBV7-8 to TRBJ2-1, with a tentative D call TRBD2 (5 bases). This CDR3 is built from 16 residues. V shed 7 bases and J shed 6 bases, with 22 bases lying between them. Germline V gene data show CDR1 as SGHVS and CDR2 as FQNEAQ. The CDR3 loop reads CASTLKLSGHRNEQFF. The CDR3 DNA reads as TGTGCCAGCACACTGAAACTCAGCGGCCATCGCAATGAGCAGTTCTTC. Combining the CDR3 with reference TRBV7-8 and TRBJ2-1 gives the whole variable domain GAGVSQSPRYKVAKRGQDVALRCDPISGHVSLFWYQQALGQGPEFLTYFQNEAQLDKSGLPSDRFFAERPEGSVSTLKIQRTQQEDSAVYLCASTLKLSGHRNEQFFGPGTRLTVL.

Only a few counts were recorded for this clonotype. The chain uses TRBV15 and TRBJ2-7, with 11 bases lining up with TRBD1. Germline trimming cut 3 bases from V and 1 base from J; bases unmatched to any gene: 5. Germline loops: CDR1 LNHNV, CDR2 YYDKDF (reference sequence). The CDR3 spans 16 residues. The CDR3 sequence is CATSSPGQGASYEQYF. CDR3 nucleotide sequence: TGTGCCACCAGCAGCCCAGGACAGGGGGCGTCCTACGAGCAGTACTTC.